The entry below gives a single T cell receptor (beta chain) sequence along with its context. The antigen is not known. TCRdb's copy holds only in-frame clones and misses some; the assay was immunoSEQ multiplex PCR. The sample consists of 20,000 to 25,000 clones, around three quarters of them appearing once. This record belongs to a study of CD4 T cells in relation to SARS-CoV-2 and coronaviruses. General study points: Crossreactivity was assessed only for spike protein, not other viral proteins.

This CDR3 has 16 amino acids. Germline V gives CDR1 SGDLS, CDR2 YYNGEE. Trimming cost V 0 bases and J 4 bases, with 13 bases left between them. The unexposed donors gave CD4+ T cells in about 2011-2019, prior to COVID-19. CD4+ T cells were isolated from the cells after roughly 11 days of culture. Unexposed-donor CD4+ T cells were probed with SARS-CoV-2 S/N and four cold-coronavirus spikes, cells permitting. The sequence came from a human donor in good health. Sequenced material: CD4+ T cells from PBMCs, cultured in vitro. This chain uses TRBV9 with TRBJ2-2; the D gene is possibly TRBD2 (6 bases). The CDR3 DNA follows: TGTGCCAGCAGCGTAGGTGGCGGGGTCAGCACCGGGGAGCTGTTTTTT. It is translated as CASSVGGGVSTGELFF.